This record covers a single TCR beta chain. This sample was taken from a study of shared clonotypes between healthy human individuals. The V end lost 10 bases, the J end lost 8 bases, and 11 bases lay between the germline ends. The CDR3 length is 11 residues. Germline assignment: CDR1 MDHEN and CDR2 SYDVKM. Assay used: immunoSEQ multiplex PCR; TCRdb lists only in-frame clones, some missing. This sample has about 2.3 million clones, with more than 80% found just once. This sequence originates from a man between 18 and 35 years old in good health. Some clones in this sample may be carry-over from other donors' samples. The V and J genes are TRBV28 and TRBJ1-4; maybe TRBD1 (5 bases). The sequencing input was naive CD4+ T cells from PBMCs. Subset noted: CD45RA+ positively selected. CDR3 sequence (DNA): TGTGCCATACGGGACCAGGAAAAACTGTTTTTT. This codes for CAIRDQEKLFF.